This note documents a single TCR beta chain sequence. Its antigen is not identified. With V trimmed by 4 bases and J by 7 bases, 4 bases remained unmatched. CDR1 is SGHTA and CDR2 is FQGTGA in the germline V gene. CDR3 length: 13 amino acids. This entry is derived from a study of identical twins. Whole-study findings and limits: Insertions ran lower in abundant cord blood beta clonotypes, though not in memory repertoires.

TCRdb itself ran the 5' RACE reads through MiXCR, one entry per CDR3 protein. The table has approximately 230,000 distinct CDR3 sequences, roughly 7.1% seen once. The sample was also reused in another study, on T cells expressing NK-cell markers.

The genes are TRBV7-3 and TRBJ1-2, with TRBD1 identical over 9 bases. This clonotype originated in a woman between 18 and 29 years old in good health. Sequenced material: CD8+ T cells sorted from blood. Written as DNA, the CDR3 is TGTGCCAGCAGCTACGGGACAGGGAGTGGCTACACCTTC. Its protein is CASSYGTGSGYTF.